These 20 T cell receptor beta chains were sequenced from one sample in a study of regulatory T cells in long-lasting Graves disease (dated by TCRdb to the early 2020s). The library was made by multiplex PCR. The sequencer listed for this sample is Illumina HiSeq 4000. To build TCR beta libraries, CDR3 regions were amplified by Arm-PCR using iRepertoire HTBI primers. In TCRdb, the public reads were trimmed at Q25 with fastp and aligned with MiXCR, with productive beta chains retained. Entries that share a CDR3 protein sequence are merged under the most common genes and DNA. This sample gives under 800,000 distinct CDR3 sequences in total; around 17% of them show up just once. Roughly 18% of the sample is in the top ten clones. What the time point label conveys for this sample: newly diagnosed GD, antithyroid drugs for less than 3 months. For both TCR sequencing and RNA sequencing, RNA was extracted from PBMCs using TRIzol.

A further study also used this sample, focusing on T cells in Graves' hyperthyroidism and ophthalmopathy.

The material was peripheral blood mononuclear cells (PBMCs), obtained at new diagnosis, from a patient treated with antithyroid drugs. These receptors came from a woman aged 25-40 years with Graves disease. Donor details come from another sample of the same person, matched by shared clones.

There are a few counts of this clonotype. The CDR3 DNA follows: TGTGCCAGCCGAGCACCGAGGGGGCTTGGGGCCAACGTCCTGACTTTC. This gives the protein CASRAPRGLGANVLTF. V and J are TRBV2 and TRBJ2-6; 7 bases are shared with TRBD1. Germline trimming cut 8 bases from V and 3 bases from J; bases unmatched to any gene: 10. The CDR3 sequence is 16 residues long. The germline V gene has CDR1 SNHLY and CDR2 FYNNEI.

The genes are TRBV9 and TRBJ2-5; possibly TRBD1 for D (6 bases). The CDR3 spans 14 residues. In germline, CDR1 is SGDLS, CDR2 YYNGEE. Between the trimmed V and J ends, which lost 1 base and 4 bases, there was a span of 11 bases. CDR3 nucleotide sequence: TGTGCCAGCAGCGTACCGGACAGTAGAGAGACCCAGTACTTC. It codes for CASSVPDSRETQYF.

V gene TRBV19 combines with J gene TRBJ1-2; D gene unclear. CDR3 size: 14 residues. Trimming took off 5 bases at V and 4 bases at J, with 14 bases between the two ends. Germline V gives CDR1 LNHDA, CDR2 SQIVND (reference sequence). The CDR3 loop is CASSPQAKGYGYTF. The CDR3 DNA reads TGTGCCAGTAGTCCCCAGGCTAAGGGCTATGGCTACACCTTC.

The sample holds a few counts of this clonotype. The chain links TRBV6-1 to TRBJ2-3; D remains unclear. The CDR3 contains 13 residues. V was clipped by 9 bases and J by 4 bases, with 14 bases between them. Germline V gives CDR1 MNHNS, CDR2 SASEGT. CDR3 DNA: TGTGCCAGTAATCTAAGGGAACCAGATACGCAGTATTTT. Encoded protein: CASNLREPDTQYF.

V usage is TRBV9 and J usage is TRBJ1-3, with no clear D. The germline V gene encodes CDR1 SGDLS and CDR2 YYNGEE. The CDR3 has 14 amino acids. Trimming stripped 0 bases from V and 2 bases from J, with 6 bases between. In DNA form, the CDR3 reads TGTGCCAGCAGCGTAGGGTCTCCTGGAAACACCATATATTTT. It yields the protein CASSVGSPGNTIYF. Looking up the rest from reference TRBV9 and TRBJ1-3 gives the full variable domain: DSGVTQTPKHLITATGQRVTLRCSPRSGDLSVYWYQQSLDQGLQFLIQYYNGEERAKGNILERFSAQQFPDLHSELNLSSLELGDSALYFCASSVGSPGNTIYFGEGSWLTVV.

The chain recombines TRBV18 with TRBJ2-7; 8 positions match TRBD1. J was trimmed by 0 bases and V by 2 bases; bases with no gene match: 6. Germline lookup yields CDR1 KGHSH and CDR2 LQKENI. This CDR3 contains 16 residues. The DNA of the CDR3 is TGTGCCAGCTCACCAGATTCAGGGGGCCTCTCCTACGAGCAGTACTTC. This gives the protein CASSPDSGGLSYEQYF.

On this clonotype itself: One end of the junction varies from germline; a read error may be responsible. This rearrangement joins TRBV2 to TRBJ2-2; D gene ambiguous. CDR3 length equals 13 residues. Germline CDR1 and CDR2: SNHLY and FYNNEI. The CDR3 reads CASSRVGTEELFF. As DNA, the CDR3 is TGTGCCAGCAGTAGGGTCGGCACCGAGGAGCTGTTTTTT.

As concerns this clonotype: This sequence may be a read error, since a much larger clone differs from it by one base. The rearrangement uses TRBV6-1 and TRBJ2-6; TRBD1 is a possible D gene (5 bases). V shed 1 base and J shed 2 bases, with 15 bases lying between them. CDR1 and CDR2 (germline): MNHNS, SASEGT. The CDR3 has 18 residues. The CDR3 loop is CASSEESRVYTGANVLTF. The CDR3 DNA reads as TGTGCCAGCAGTGAAGAAAGCAGGGTCTACACTGGGGCCAACGTCCTGACTTTC.

This clonotype was counted ten times or more. The gene calls are TRBV6-1 and TRBJ1-2; 10 bases align to TRBD1. CDR1 is MNHNS, CDR2 SASEGT, per germline. This CDR3 is 13 amino acids long. Trimming removed 4 bases from V and 8 bases from J; junction bases left unmatched: 4. The CDR3 protein is CASSVGQGFGYTF. The CDR3 DNA reads TGTGCCAGCAGTGTGGGACAGGGGTTCGGCTACACCTTC.

In this sample, this clonotype turned up many times. One end of the junction varies from germline; a read error may be responsible. The CDR3 coding sequence is TGTGCCAGCAGCTTATCTAGCTCCCACGAGCAGTACTTC. Its protein is CASSLSSSHEQYF. The rearrangement links TRBV7-8 to TRBJ2-7, with a tentative D call TRBD2 (5 bases). The CDR3 length is 13 residues. The germline gives CDR1 SGHVS, CDR2 FQNEAQ.

Regarding this clonotype: A much bigger clone sits one base away, suggesting this may be a read error. V gene TRBV30 combines with J gene TRBJ1-1; D is uncertain. Germline V gene data show CDR1 as GTSNPN and CDR2 as SVGIG (reference sequence). This CDR3 has 14 amino acids. With 1 base removed from V and 2 bases from J, the gap between germline ends came to 11 bases. The CDR3 DNA reads as TGTGCCTGGAGTGCCCAAGGACTAAACACTGAAGCTTTCTTT. This gives the protein CAWSAQGLNTEAFF.

This clonotype has a count of ten or more. This sequence joins TRBV20-1 and TRBJ2-7; TRBD2 is a possible D gene (5 bases). The CDR3 contains 16 residues. Germline CDR1 and CDR2: DFQATT and SNEGSKA (reference sequence). Trimming took off 4 bases at V and 5 bases at J, with 24 bases between the two ends. CDR3 protein: CSAIPWEKNEANEQYF. DNA of the CDR3: TGCAGTGCTATTCCGTGGGAGAAGAATGAAGCGAACGAGCAGTACTTC.

This clonotype was counted ten times or more. The chain joins TRBV29-1 to TRBJ2-3; tentative D call: TRBD2 (6 bases). V lost 3 bases, J lost 0 bases, and 7 bases lay in between. Germline V gene lookup returns CDR1 SQVTM and CDR2 ANQGSEA. The CDR3 length is 13 residues. The CDR3 nucleotides are TGCAGCGTTGATCGGGGGAGCACAGATACGCAGTATTTT. Its translation: CSVDRGSTDTQYF.

This chain uses TRBV6-1 with TRBJ1-3; D call uncertain. Germline-derived CDR1 and CDR2 are MNHNS and SASEGT. V gave up 5 bases and J gave up 11 bases, with 13 bases separating them. This CDR3 spans 12 amino acids. The CDR3 nucleotides read TGTGCCAGCAGTCCTGCGGGCGACTCCATATATTTT. Encoded protein: CASSPAGDSIYF.

This clonotype has only a few counts. The genes are TRBV29-1 and TRBJ2-1, with TRBD1 identical over 12 bases. Germline V gives CDR1 SQVTM, CDR2 ANQGSEA. Trimming cost V 1 base and J 6 bases; bases outside gene matches: 4. This CDR3 has 15 amino acids. In DNA, the CDR3 is TGCAGCGTTGAAGCCGGGACAGGGGGCTTCAATGAGCAGTTCTTC. As protein: CSVEAGTGGFNEQFF.

This clonotype was counted a few times. This sequence joins TRBV20-1 and TRBJ2-2; the D gene is possibly TRBD2 (6 bases). Trimming pared 6 bases from V and 0 bases from J, leaving 11 bases between. The CDR3 totals 14 residues. Germline lookup yields CDR1 DFQATT and CDR2 SNEGSKA (reference sequence). CDR3 nucleotides: TGCAGTGCAACCGGGACTCCGAACACCGGGGAGCTGTTTTTT. Translating it yields CSATGTPNTGELFF.

This clonotype has at least ten counts. The gene calls are TRBV6-1 and TRBJ2-7, with 9 bases that match TRBD2. Germline V gene sequence: CDR1 MNHNS, CDR2 SASEGT. V lost 2 bases and J lost 3; bases outside the gene matches: 14. The CDR3 length is 18 residues. This CDR3 reads CASSESIRTRGGRYEQYF. CDR3 sequence (DNA): TGTGCCAGCAGTGAATCGATTCGAACGCGGGGGGGTCGCTACGAGCAGTACTTC.

This clonotype was seen many times. V usage is TRBV7-2 and J usage is TRBJ2-5; 15 bases map to TRBD2. The J segment lost 1 base and the V segment lost 4 bases, leaving 13 bases of the junction unmatched. CDR1 is SGHTA and CDR2 is FQGNSA in the germline V gene. The CDR3 has 20 residues. The CDR3, as DNA: TGTGCCAGCAGCTCCCCCCCGGCCGGACTAGCGGGAGGGACCCAAGAGACCCAGTACTTC. It codes for CASSSPPAGLAGGTQETQYF. The entire variable domain, with the rest obtained from reference TRBV7-2 and TRBJ2-5, is as follows: GAGVSQSPSNKVTEKGKDVELRCDPISGHTALYWYRQSLGQGLEFLIYFQGNSAPDKSGLPSDRFSAERTGGSVSTLTIQRTQQEDSAVYLCASSSPPAGLAGGTQETQYFGPGTRLLVL.

The V call is TRBV28, the J call TRBJ1-5; unclear D gene. This CDR3 region has 10 residues. The V and J ends lost 10 bases and 9 bases respectively, with 10 bases between them. Germline assignment: CDR1 MDHEN and CDR2 SYDVKM. In DNA form, the CDR3 reads TGTGCCACGGGTGGGAGGCCCCAGCATTTT. It translates to CATGGRPQHF.

This clonotype has ten or more counts. The genes are TRBV7-2 and TRBJ1-2; D not resolved. V lost 4 bases and J lost 2, with 11 bases in between. The CDR3 totals 14 residues. Germline CDR1 reads SGHTA; CDR2 reads FQGNSA. The CDR3 DNA is TGTGCCAGCAGCTCCGGGCCCGGAAACTATGGCTACACCTTC. This gives the protein CASSSGPGNYGYTF.